The T cell receptor (beta chain) described here comes from a study of response to subunit inactivated influenza vaccine. TCRdb used MiXCR to reprocess the RT-PCR reads, holding one entry per CDR3 protein. Of 650,000 to 800,000 distinct CDR3 sequences listed, around a sixth are singletons. This clonotype was seen a few times. The CDR3 totals 16 residues. Trimming removed 4 bases from V and 3 bases from J, with 18 bases in between. Germline CDR1 SGDLS, CDR2 YYNGEE. The sample here was PBMCs from blood, taken roughly 5 days after vaccination. The receptor was derived from a man in his fifties or sixties who received an inactivated influenza vaccine. The gene calls are TRBV9 and TRBJ2-3; D may be TRBD2 (5 bases). CDR3 residues: CASSTSGYYRTDTQYF. In DNA, the CDR3 is TGTGCCAGCAGCACAAGCGGTTACTATCGTACAGATACGCAGTATTTT.